What follows are 13 T cell receptor beta chains derived from one specimen sequenced in a study of Graves' ophthalmopathy and Graves' hyperthyroidism. Transcripts of RNA were the source for amplifying TCR beta CDR3 regions. Second-round multiplex PCR came after a first-round RT-PCR that employed HTBI primers. TCRdb redid the calling of the multiplex PCR reads with MiXCR, one entry per CDR3 protein. The profile shows over 650,000 distinct CDR3 sequences, 35% to 45% of them singletons. Sequencing was carried out using peripheral blood. These receptors all come from an adult man with Graves' ophthalmopathy.

This chain uses TRBV10-2 with TRBJ1-4; D gene ambiguous. In germline, CDR1 is WSHSY, CDR2 SAAADI. V lost 2 bases to trimming and J lost 10 bases, with 17 bases between them. This CDR3 has 15 amino acids. The CDR3 loop reads CASSEPTNGVRKLFF. The CDR3 DNA reads as TGCGCCAGCAGTGAGCCGACTAACGGAGTTCGAAAACTGTTTTTT.

There are a few counts of this clonotype. The J gene is TRBJ2-5, the V gene TRBV29-1; TRBD1 aligns across 7 bases. The CDR3 has 11 amino acids. Germline CDR1 and CDR2: SQVTM and ANQGSEA. The V gene end was trimmed by 6 bases and the J gene end by 10 bases; junction bases not matched to a gene: 8. The DNA for the CDR3 is TGCAGCGTAGCGGACAGGAGAAGCCAGTACTTC. Its protein is CSVADRRSQYF. The full variable domain, with the rest looked up from reference TRBV29-1 and TRBJ2-5, is SAVISQKPSRDICQRGTSLTIQCQVDSQVTMMFWYRQQPGQSLTLIATANQGSEATYESGFVIDKFPISRPNLTFSTLTVSNMSPEDSSIYLCSVADRRSQYFGPGTRLLVL.

This clonotype has a handful of counts. The gene calls are TRBV7-2 and TRBJ1-5; 9 nucleotides align to TRBD1. Per germline, CDR1 SGHTA and CDR2 FQGNSA. The CDR3 length is 15 residues. The junction had 8 bases not matched to a gene; V was cut back by 5 bases and J by 6 bases. CDR3 loop: CASSRGQGTTQPQHF. CDR3 nucleotide sequence: TGTGCCAGCAGCCGGGGACAGGGAACAACTCAGCCCCAGCATTTT. The variable domain in full, completed from reference TRBV7-2 and TRBJ1-5, reads GAGVSQSPSNKVTEKGKDVELRCDPISGHTALYWYRQSLGQGLEFLIYFQGNSAPDKSGLPSDRFSAERTGGSVSTLTIQRTQQEDSAVYLCASSRGQGTTQPQHFGDGTRLSIL.

The chain recombines TRBV2 with TRBJ2-2, with TRBD1 matching 9 bases. V lost 7 bases to trimming and J lost 6 bases; unmatched junction nucleotides: 9. This CDR3 spans 15 amino acids. CDR1 and CDR2 (germline): SNHLY, FYNNEI. The CDR3 protein is CASNQDRGLAGELFF. CDR3 DNA sequence: TGTGCCAGCAATCAGGACAGGGGCTTGGCCGGGGAGCTGTTTTTT. The full variable domain, completed using reference TRBV2 and TRBJ2-2, is EPEVTQTPSHQVTQMGQEVILRCVPISNHLYFYWYRQILGQKVEFLVSFYNNEISEKSEIFDDQFSVERPDGSNFTLKIRSTKLEDSAMYFCASNQDRGLAGELFFGEGSRLTVL.

The V and J genes are TRBV20-1 and TRBJ1-6; possibly TRBD1 for D (5 bases). Germline V gene data show CDR1 as DFQATT and CDR2 as SNEGSKA (reference sequence). The V gene lost 6 bases and the J gene lost 18 bases, with 18 bases spanning the gap. This CDR3 comprises 11 residues. CDR3 sequence (DNA): TGCAGTGCGTGGACCGGGGACGGTTCCCACTTT. This gives the protein CSAWTGDGSHF.

V is TRBV7-9 and J is TRBJ1-1; 8 bases agree with TRBD1. This CDR3 is built from 15 residues. Germline trimming cut 5 bases from V and 1 base from J; bases unmatched to any gene: 6. CDR1 SEHNR and CDR2 FQNEAQ come from the germline V gene (reference sequence). The CDR3: CASSALDRGNTEAFF. CDR3 in DNA: TGTGCCAGCAGCGCGCTCGACAGGGGGAACACTGAAGCTTTCTTT.

This clonotype turned up a few times. The chain carries TRBV10-3 and TRBJ1-5, with D possibly matching TRBD1 (6 bases). The V end was cut by 5 bases, the J end by 2 bases, with 10 bases between. Germline V gene sequence: CDR1 ENHRY, CDR2 SYGVKD. The CDR3 runs to 14 residues. The CDR3 spells CAISPTGGNQPQHF. The CDR3 nucleotides are TGTGCCATCAGTCCGACAGGCGGCAATCAGCCCCAGCATTTT.

This clonotype has just a few counts. CDR3 nucleotides: TGTGCCAGCAGCCCTAGCGGGGGGGCCTATCGTTCCTACGAGCAGTACTTC. Its protein is CASSPSGGAYRSYEQYF. The chain couples TRBV9 to TRBJ2-7; TRBD2 aligns across 12 bases. The CDR3 runs to 17 residues. Losses at the gene ends were 4 bases for V and 1 base for J; bases not matched to a gene: 9. Germline V gene lookup returns CDR1 SGDLS and CDR2 YYNGEE.

This chain links TRBV10-3 with TRBJ1-1; D uncertain. There are 11 residues in the CDR3. V lost 4 bases and J lost 7, with 7 bases in between. Germline CDR1 reads ENHRY; CDR2 reads SYGVKD. CDR3 coding DNA: TGTGCCATCAGTGGGCAGTTTGAAGCTTTCTTT. Translated: CAISGQFEAFF.

On this clonotype itself: A much larger clone differs from this one at a single base, so this may be a read error. The rearrangement joins TRBV27 to TRBJ1-5; TRBD1 is a possible D gene (6 bases). This CDR3 spans 12 amino acids. Germline CDR1 and CDR2: MNHEY and SMNVEV (reference sequence). The CDR3 coding sequence is TGTGCCCGCAGTGTACAGGGACAGCCCCAGCATTTT. Its translation is CARSVQGQPQHF.

This clonotype was seen at least ten times. The chain joins TRBV15 to TRBJ2-6; D unresolved. This CDR3 is 17 amino acids long. CDR1 is LNHNV, CDR2 YYDKDF, per germline (reference sequence). V dropped 3 bases and J dropped 0 bases, with 12 bases sitting between them. CDR3 coding DNA: TGTGCCACCAGCAGCCGGACCGTAAGCTCTGGGGCCAACGTCCTGACTTTC. As protein: CATSSRTVSSGANVLTF.

The chain carries TRBV29-1 and TRBJ2-5, with 14 nucleotides matching TRBD2. The CDR3 contains 15 residues. Germline CDR1 is SQVTM and CDR2 is ANQGSEA. The CDR3 region is CSVRRLAGGQETQYF. CDR3 DNA sequence: TGCAGTGTAAGACGACTAGCGGGAGGGCAAGAGACCCAGTACTTC. Supplemented by reference TRBV29-1 and TRBJ2-5, the full variable domain reads SAVISQKPSRDICQRGTSLTIQCQVDSQVTMMFWYRQQPGQSLTLIATANQGSEATYESGFVIDKFPISRPNLTFSTLTVSNMSPEDSSIYLCSVRRLAGGQETQYFGPGTRLLVL.

This clonotype was observed many times. The chain has TRBV25-1 and TRBJ1-4; TRBD1 agrees at 9 bases. Germline loops: CDR1 MGHDK, CDR2 SYGVNS. The CDR3 has 16 amino acids. V lost 3 bases and J lost 6; bases outside the gene matches: 8. Here the CDR3 DNA reads TGTGCCAGCAGTGAGGGGACAGGGACGGTTCATGAAAAACTGTTTTTT. Its translation is CASSEGTGTVHEKLFF.